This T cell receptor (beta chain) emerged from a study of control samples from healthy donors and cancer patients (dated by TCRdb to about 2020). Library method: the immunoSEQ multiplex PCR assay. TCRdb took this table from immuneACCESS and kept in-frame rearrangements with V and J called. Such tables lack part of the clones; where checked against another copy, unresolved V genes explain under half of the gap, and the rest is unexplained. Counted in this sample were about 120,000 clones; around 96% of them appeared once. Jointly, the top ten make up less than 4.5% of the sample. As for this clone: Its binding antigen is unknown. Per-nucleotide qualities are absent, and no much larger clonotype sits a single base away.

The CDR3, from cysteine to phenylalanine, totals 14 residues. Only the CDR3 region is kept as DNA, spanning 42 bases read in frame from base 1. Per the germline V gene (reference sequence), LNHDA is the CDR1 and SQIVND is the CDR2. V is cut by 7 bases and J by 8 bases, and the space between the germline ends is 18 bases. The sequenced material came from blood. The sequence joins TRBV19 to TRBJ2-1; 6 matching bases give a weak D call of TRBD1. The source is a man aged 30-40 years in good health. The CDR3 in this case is CASKPVWGLDEQFF. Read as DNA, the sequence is TGTGCCAGTAAGCCCGTCTGGGGGCTCGATGAGCAGTTCTTC.